Below are 5 T cell receptor beta chains sequenced from a single sample in a study of T cell changes during pregnancy in multiple sclerosis. Produced via immunoSEQ multiplex PCR; TCRdb's table is partial and in-frame only. The profile shows tens of thousands of clones, roughly 93% of them singletons. Sequences were derived from peripheral blood, sampled in the third trimester of pregnancy. All receptors come from a female donor with multiple sclerosis, enrolled in a pregnancy study.

This sequence joins TRBV15 and TRBJ2-1; 7 bases map to TRBD2. Unmatched junction bases numbered 15, after V lost 6 bases and J lost 1 base. Germline CDR1 and CDR2: LNHNV and YYDKDF (reference sequence). CDR3 length equals 18 residues. The CDR3 spells CATSPTLLGGGSYNEQFF. The DNA of the CDR3 is TGTGCCACCAGTCCAACCCTACTTGGCGGGGGTTCCTACAATGAGCAGTTCTTC.

CDR3 sequence (DNA): TGTGCCAGCAGCTCGGGGGGGCCCTACGAGCAGTACTTC. Translation: CASSSGGPYEQYF. The V call is TRBV7-2, the J call TRBJ2-7; 8 positions agree with TRBD2. From germline, CDR1 is SGHTA and CDR2 FQGNSA. The V and J ends lost 4 bases and 2 bases, in that order; junction bases with no gene match: 1. CDR3 length: 13 residues.

The chain is built from TRBV2 and TRBJ1-5, with 7 bases matching TRBD1. The germline V gene encodes CDR1 SNHLY and CDR2 FYNNEI. This CDR3 has 15 amino acids. V dropped 8 bases and J dropped 0; count of bases not matched to a gene: 7. Written as DNA, the CDR3 is TGTGCCAGCCTAGGGGACAGCTATAGCAATCAGCCCCAGCATTTT. Its protein is CASLGDSYSNQPQHF.

This chain connects TRBV6-1 to TRBJ2-5; TRBD2 aligns across 7 bases. This CDR3 has 15 residues. CDR1 is MNHNS and CDR2 is SASEGT in the germline V gene. Unmatched junction bases numbered 10, after V lost 4 bases and J lost 5 bases. The CDR3 bases are TGTGCCAGCAGTGTCGTGGGGGGGGTAGGGGAGACCCAGTACTTC. Its protein product is CASSVVGGVGETQYF.

This sequence joins TRBV29-1 and TRBJ1-3; D gene uncertain. In germline, CDR1 is SQVTM, CDR2 ANQGSEA. Trimming took 7 bases from V and 1 from J, leaving 11 bases between them. The CDR3 is 13 residues long. This CDR3 is CSAGEGSGNTIYF. The DNA for the CDR3 is TGCAGCGCCGGGGAGGGTTCTGGAAACACCATATATTTT.